One sample yielded the 25 T cell receptor beta chains listed below, sequenced in a study of cytomegalovirus exposure and HLA in healthy donors. In the PCR, 60 Vbeta and 13 Jbeta primers were used. Sequenced by immunoSEQ multiplex PCR; TCRdb stores in-frame clones only, minus some. In the table there are around 170,000 clones, just under 80% of which are singletons. The sequencing input was PBMCs. These receptors were collected from a woman in her 30s in good health and CMV-seronegative.

The chain carries TRBV6-6 and TRBJ2-1; maybe TRBD1 (6 bases). V was clipped by 2 bases and J by 8 bases, with 16 bases between them. This CDR3 has 15 amino acids. The germline V gene has CDR1 MNHNY and CDR2 SVGAGI (reference sequence). CDR3 nucleotide sequence: TGTGCCAGCAGTTACCCTATGGGGACAAAGGATGAGCAGTTCTTC. It is translated as CASSYPMGTKDEQFF.

The chain has TRBV4-3 and TRBJ2-7; 8 bases agree with TRBD2. The germline V gene encodes CDR1 LGHNA and CDR2 YSLEER. The CDR3 is 15 amino acids. The V segment lost 4 bases and the J segment 3 bases; nucleotides outside the gene matches: 8. CDR3 region: CASSLGGGYLYEQYF. CDR3 nucleotides: TGCGCCAGCAGCCTTGGCGGGGGGTACCTCTACGAGCAGTACTTC.

The chain carries TRBV6-1 and TRBJ1-3, with D perhaps matching TRBD1 (5 bases). CDR1 and CDR2 (germline): MNHNS, SASEGT. Trimming removed 1 base at V and 4 bases at J, with 17 bases between. This CDR3 spans 17 amino acids. The CDR3: CASSEGFGRASGNTIYF. CDR3 DNA sequence: TGTGCCAGCAGTGAAGGTTTCGGCAGGGCGTCCGGAAACACCATATATTTT.

This clone was counted between two and nine times. The chain combines TRBV25-1 with TRBJ1-4; the D is unclear. The CDR3 is 15 amino acids. Trimming cost V 2 bases and J 4 bases, with 11 bases left between them. CDR1 is MGHDK and CDR2 is SYGVNS in the germline V gene. The CDR3 loop is CASSEPRGHNEKLFF. CDR3 nucleotides: TGTGCCAGCAGTGAACCTAGAGGCCATAATGAAAAACTGTTTTTT.

The rearrangement uses TRBV15 and TRBJ1-2, with D possibly being TRBD1 (5 bases). The CDR3 runs to 16 residues. V was pared by 0 bases and J by 6 bases, with 17 bases between. Germline values: CDR1 LNHNV, CDR2 YYDKDF (reference sequence). The CDR3: CATSRDKGPYEDGYTF. In DNA form, the CDR3 reads TGTGCCACCAGCAGAGATAAGGGGCCGTACGAAGATGGCTACACCTTC.

The chain joins TRBV30 to TRBJ2-5, with D uncertain. In germline, CDR1 is GTSNPN, CDR2 SVGIG (reference sequence). Trimming pared 2 bases from V and 5 bases from J, leaving 6 bases between. The CDR3 covers 11 residues. CDR3 coding DNA: TGTGCCTGGAGTTTTATGGAGACCCAGTACTTC. This translates into CAWSFMETQYF.

This chain links TRBV7-3 with TRBJ2-1; D is perhaps TRBD2 (7 bases). V was shortened by 4 bases and J by 9 bases, with 19 bases between the two germline ends. This CDR3 is 15 amino acids long. The germline V gene encodes CDR1 SGHTA and CDR2 FQGTGA. This chain's CDR3 is CASSSLGGAFSEQFF. DNA of the CDR3: TGTGCCAGCAGCTCCCTTGGGGGGGCGTTTAGTGAGCAGTTCTTC.

The rearrangement links TRBV7-9 to TRBJ2-5, with TRBD2 matching 12 bases. CDR3 length: 17 amino acids. V was pared by 2 bases and J by 4 bases, with 8 bases of the junction left unmatched. Germline V CDR1 and CDR2: SEHNR, FQNEAQ (reference sequence). In DNA, the CDR3 is TGTGCCAGCAGCTTAAGGCCTAGCGGGGGGGTTGGAGAGACCCAGTACTTC. It encodes CASSLRPSGGVGETQYF.

V gene TRBV2 combines with J gene TRBJ2-7; D is unclear. The CDR3 is 14 amino acids. Per the germline V gene, CDR1 is SNHLY and CDR2 is FYNNEI. V lost 1 base and J lost 3, with 10 bases in between. CDR3 residues: CASSEDQDYYEQYF. The CDR3 DNA sequence: TGTGCCAGCAGTGAAGACCAGGATTACTACGAGCAGTACTTC.

This clone was detected only a few times. The chain joins TRBV5-6 to TRBJ1-1, with 10 bases that match TRBD1. With 3 bases clipped from V and 0 bases from J, the junction kept 5 bases outside the gene matches. The CDR3 totals 16 residues. Germline-derived CDR1 and CDR2 are SGHDT and YYEEEE. The CDR3 region has the DNA TGTGCCAGCAGCTGGGGACAGGGGCGTTTGAACACTGAAGCTTTCTTT. Protein: CASSWGQGRLNTEAFF.

For the CDR3, the DNA is TGTGCCAGCAGCTTAGGGCGGTCCTCCTACAATGAGCAGTTCTTC. Protein product: CASSLGRSSYNEQFF. The chain combines TRBV11-3 with TRBJ2-1; D remains ambiguous. Between the trimmed V and J ends, which lost 1 base and 0 bases, there was a span of 7 bases. The CDR3 is made up of 15 amino acids. In germline, CDR1 is SGHNT, CDR2 YENEEA.

The CDR3 DNA is TGTGCCAGCAGTCCAGAGACAGGGCGCTATGGCTACACCTTC. The encoded protein is CASSPETGRYGYTF. This chain connects TRBV28 to TRBJ1-2; 7 positions agree with TRBD1. With V trimmed by 5 bases and J by 4 bases, 7 bases remained unmatched. Per germline, CDR1 MDHEN and CDR2 SYDVKM. The CDR3 extends over 14 amino acids.

The chain is built from TRBV7-2 and TRBJ1-1; TRBD1 aligns across 7 bases. After removal of 4 bases from V and 11 bases from J, the junction contained 7 bases not matched to a gene. This CDR3 is 12 amino acids long. Germline V gives CDR1 SGHTA, CDR2 FQGNSA. CDR3 sequence reads: CASSSPTGRAFF. The CDR3, as DNA: TGTGCCAGCAGCTCGCCGACAGGGCGGGCTTTCTTT.

This clone was counted once. The CDR3 DNA sequence: TGTGCCAGCTCACCACCGGGACAGGGAAATGAGCAGTTCTTC. This gives the protein CASSPPGQGNEQFF. This chain connects TRBV18 to TRBJ2-1, with TRBD1 matching over 9 bases. In germline, CDR1 is KGHSH, CDR2 LQKENI. Unmatched junction bases numbered 1, after V lost 0 bases and J lost 7 bases. This CDR3 is 14 amino acids long.

The chain uses TRBV7-9 and TRBJ1-3; TRBD1 is a possible D gene (6 bases). V lost 5 bases and J lost 0, with 8 bases in between. Germline V gene lookup returns CDR1 SEHNR and CDR2 FQNEAQ (reference sequence). The CDR3 has 14 amino acids. Written as DNA, the CDR3 is TGTGCCAGCAGCCTGACAGGCTCTGGAAACACCATATATTTT. Translating it yields CASSLTGSGNTIYF.

This chain joins TRBV18 and TRBJ1-1; TRBD1 matches 7 bases. The CDR3 has 15 residues. The ends lost 5 bases at V and 0 bases at J; junction bases unmatched: 6. The germline gives CDR1 KGHSH, CDR2 LQKENI. The CDR3 DNA reads as TGTGCCAGCTCAGGACAGGTGTCTATGAACACTGAAGCTTTCTTT. Its translation: CASSGQVSMNTEAFF.

V usage is TRBV5-1 and J usage is TRBJ2-5; D remains unclear. Looked up from germline, CDR1 is SGHRS and CDR2 is YFSETQ. This CDR3 is built from 13 residues. Trimming cost V 0 bases and J 3 bases, with 6 bases left between them. This chain's CDR3 is CASSLVSEETQYF. The CDR3 nucleotides are TGCGCCAGCAGCTTGGTCTCCGAAGAGACCCAGTACTTC.

The gene calls are TRBV18 and TRBJ1-1; D is unresolved. The CDR3 sequence is 14 residues long. Germline values: CDR1 KGHSH, CDR2 LQKENI. The V gene lost 6 bases and the J gene lost 2 bases, with 13 bases spanning the gap. The CDR3, as DNA: TGTGCCAGCTCCTTTAGCATCTTTAACACTGAAGCTTTCTTT. Its translation: CASSFSIFNTEAFF.

As regards this clone: One junction end disagrees with the germline gene, perhaps due to a read error. The J gene is TRBJ2-7, the V gene TRBV5-8, with 9 bases matching TRBD1. The CDR3 is made up of 13 amino acids. Looked up from germline, CDR1 is SGHTS and CDR2 is YDEGEE. The chain's CDR3 is CASSLGRRDRVIF. The DNA for the CDR3 is TGTGCCAGCAGCTTGGGGCGCCGGGACAGGGTTATCTTC.

The V call is TRBV7-6, the J call TRBJ2-1; 9 positions agree with TRBD1. The V gene end was trimmed by 3 bases and the J gene end by 4 bases; junction bases not matched to a gene: 4. This CDR3 region has 15 residues. The germline gives CDR1 SGHVS, CDR2 FNYEAQ. CDR3 sequence: CASSFGTGLYNEQFF. In nucleotides, the CDR3 is TGTGCCAGCAGCTTTGGGACAGGGCTGTACAATGAGCAGTTCTTC. Based on the CDR3 plus reference TRBV7-6 and TRBJ2-1, the full variable domain is GAGVSQSPRYKVTKRGQDVALRCDPISGHVSLYWYRQALGQGPEFLTYFNYEAQQDKSGLPNDRFSAERPEGSISTLTIQRTEQRDSAMYRCASSFGTGLYNEQFFGPGTRLTVL.

The V and J genes are TRBV5-4 and TRBJ1-1; TRBD1 matches at 9 bases. This CDR3 spans 13 amino acids. The J segment lost 0 bases and the V segment lost 10 bases, leaving 4 bases of the junction unmatched. The germline V gene encodes CDR1 SGHNT and CDR2 YYREEE (reference sequence). CDR3 DNA sequence: TGTGCCCTTCGGGACAGGGTGAACACTGAAGCTTTCTTT. Residues: CALRDRVNTEAFF.

The chain combines TRBV7-2 with TRBJ2-1, with 15 bases identical to TRBD2. Germline trimming cut 11 bases from V and 10 bases from J; bases unmatched to any gene: 9. Germline CDR1 is SGHTA and CDR2 is FQGNSA. This CDR3 is 14 amino acids long. In DNA form, the CDR3 reads TGTGCCGGAGGATTCGGACTAGCGGGGGGGGAGCAGTTCTTC. It codes for CAGGFGLAGGEQFF.

J is TRBJ1-2 and V is TRBV5-4; D is unclear. The V gene lost 1 base and the J gene lost 4 bases, with 14 bases spanning the gap. The CDR3 has 15 residues. CDR1 is SGHNT, CDR2 YYREEE, per germline (reference sequence). CDR3 coding DNA: TGTGCCAGCAGCTTGATGAGCGGCATAGGCTATGGCTACACCTTC. Protein product: CASSLMSGIGYGYTF.

This sequence joins TRBV10-1 and TRBJ1-3; D gene uncertain. The V gene lost 6 bases and the J gene lost 0 bases, with 18 bases spanning the gap. Germline V gene lookup returns CDR1 WNHNN and CDR2 SYGVQD (reference sequence). The CDR3 loop spans 17 amino acids. The CDR3 nucleotides read TGCGCCAGCAGCAGGTCGGCTCGTAGGCTCTCTGGAAACACCATATATTTT. It encodes CASSRSARRLSGNTIYF.

This clone was counted between two and nine times. This chain uses TRBV2 with TRBJ1-3; tentative D call: TRBD1 (6 bases). CDR1 and CDR2 (germline): SNHLY, FYNNEI. This CDR3 is built from 16 residues. V lost 4 bases and J lost 0, with 13 bases in between. In DNA, the CDR3 is TGTGCCAGCAGTGTTAACAGGGAGATCTCTGGAAACACCATATATTTT. Protein: CASSVNREISGNTIYF.